This TCR beta chain was documented in a study of blood T cell repertoires in COVID-19. J was trimmed by 1 base and V by 0 bases; bases with no gene match: 8. The CDR3 loop spans 18 amino acids. Clones were sequenced by immunoSEQ multiplex PCR, and TCRdb holds only the in-frame ones, with some missing. Of 250,000 to 300,000 clones listed, 88% are singletons. Recovery meant two consecutive negative NP/OP PCR tests, professional clearance, or resolved symptoms. The sequence was collected from a woman between 25 and 40 years old who had recovered from COVID-19. The sequenced sample was PBMCs or T cells enriched from blood (not recorded which). This sequence joins TRBV23-1 and TRBJ2-5; 10 bases line up with TRBD1. TRBV23-1 is identified as an open reading frame with a role that is uncertain. The DNA for the CDR3 is TGCGCCAGCAGTCAATCGATCGGACAGGGGGTCTCCCAAGAGACCCAGTACTTC. This sequence encodes CASSQSIGQGVSQETQYF.